These T cell receptor beta chains were read from a single sample in a study of T cell repertoires in aging, cancer and after chemotherapy. In TCRdb, the multiplex PCR reads were re-called with MiXCR into one record per CDR3 protein. In the table there are 3,500 or so distinct CDR3 sequences, roughly 34% of which are singletons. The sample was blood. The receptors originated from a human donor in good health. Both conserved end residues are part of each CDR3. D genes are given only for firm matches. Rows give clone size only sometimes, using once, few, many, or a class for an expanded clone.

TRBV6-5	TRBJ1-5	-	-	TGTGCCAGCAGCTTAGATTACGGGTTCCATCCCCAGCATTTT	CASSLDYGFHPQHF
TRBV7-9	TRBJ2-1	-	few	TGTGCCAGCAGCTTATTTTCGGGAGAGCAGGCACAGTTCTTC	CASSLFSGEQAQFF
TRBV19	TRBJ1-2	-	-	TGTGCCAGTAGTTGGGCCGGCAGGGAGGGTGGCTACACCTTC	CASSWAGREGGYTF
TRBV5-5	TRBJ2-1	-	once	TGTGCCAGCAGCTTGTTTGGGAGCTCCTACAATGAGCAGTTCTTC	CASSLFGSSYNEQFF
TRBV6-5	TRBJ2-5	-	few	TGTGCCAGCAGTTACAGGACGGCCCAAGAGACCCAGTACTTC	CASSYRTAQETQYF
TRBV18	TRBJ2-5	-	medium-sized	TGTGCCAGCTCACCACCGCTGGCCACCGAGGGGACCCAGTACTTC	CASSPPLATEGTQYF
TRBV7-9	TRBJ2-7	-	-	TGTGCCAGCAGGAGGGACACCTTCGAGCAGTACTTC	CASRRDTFEQYF
TRBV19	TRBJ2-5	-	-	TGTGCCAGTAGTAGTATCCTAGGAGAGACCCAGTACTTC	CASSSILGETQYF
TRBV27	TRBJ1-6	-	-	TGTGCCAGCAGTTTATCAAGGGATTCACCCCTCCACTTT	CASSLSRDSPLHF
TRBV6-6	TRBJ2-5	TRBD1	-	TGTGCCAGCAGTTATGGGGGACAGGGTTTCGAGACCCAGTACTTC	CASSYGGQGFETQYF
TRBV27	TRBJ1-3	-	-	TGTGCCAGCAGCCCTACATCTGGAAACAACATATATTTT	CASSPTSGNNIYF
TRBV19	TRBJ2-5	TRBD2	few	TGTGCCAGTAGTACCGGGGGGGCCGGGGAGACCCAGTACTTC	CASSTGGAGETQYF
TRBV5-6	TRBJ2-1	-	few	TGTGCCAGCAGCTCCTCGGGCCGCTACAATGAGCAGTTCTTC	CASSSSGRYNEQFF
TRBV11-1	TRBJ2-1	-	medium-sized	TGTGCCAGCTTAGACGTTTCGAATGAGCAGTTCTTC	CASLDVSNEQFF
TRBV10-3	TRBJ2-1	TRBD1	-	TGTGCCATCAGTTCACAGGGGATCCTTACTTACAATGAGCAGTTCTTC	CAISSQGILTYNEQFF
TRBV6-5	TRBJ2-5	TRBD2	once	TGTGCCAGCAGCCTCGGGACTAGCGGGGAAGAGACCCAGTACTTC	CASSLGTSGEETQYF
TRBV27	TRBJ2-5	TRBD2	-	TGTGCCAGCAGTTTATCATGGGGACTAGCGGGTTCCCAAGAGACCCAGTACTTC	CASSLSWGLAGSQETQYF
TRBV19	TRBJ1-2	-	few	TGTGCCAGTAGTCCCCTCAGTGGAGGCTATGGCTACACCTTC	CASSPLSGGYGYTF
TRBV11-2	TRBJ2-2	-	-	TGTGCCAGCAGCTTAGATCGGGATAGCACCGGGGAGCTGTTTTTT	CASSLDRDSTGELFF
TRBV28	TRBJ1-5	-	-	TGTGCCAGCAGTTTGATACAGACCTCACAGCATTTT	CASSLIQTSQHF
TRBV5-6	TRBJ2-7	TRBD2	-	TGTGCCAGCAGCTTGGAGGCGGGGGGTGGCTCCTACGAGCAGTACTTC	CASSLEAGGGSYEQYF
TRBV6-5	TRBJ1-1	-	once	TGTGCCAGCAGCGACCGTAACACTGAAGCTTTCTTT	CASSDRNTEAFF
TRBV6-6	TRBJ2-5	-	-	TGTGCCAGCAGTGTGGGGGAGACCCAGTACTTC	CASSVGETQYF
TRBV27	TRBJ2-1	-	-	TGTGCCAGCAGTTCCGGTGGGGGGCCAAGCTCCTACAATGAGCAGTTCTTC	CASSSGGGPSSYNEQFF
TRBV7-9	TRBJ2-1	TRBD1	-	TGTGCCAGCAGCTTAACAGGGACAGGGTACAATGAGCAGTTCTTC	CASSLTGTGYNEQFF
TRBV24-1	TRBJ1-2	-	-	TGTGCCACCAGTACCGGGGACTATGGCTACACCTTC	CATSTGDYGYTF
TRBV5-6	TRBJ2-6	TRBD2	few	TGTGCCAGCAGCTTGGCCGGCGGGAGCTCTGGGGCCAACGTCCTGACTTTC	CASSLAGGSSGANVLTF
TRBV19	TRBJ1-1	-	-	TGTGCCAGTACGTCATGGGAGCACGCTGAAGCTTTCTTT	CASTSWEHAEAFF
TRBV6-5	TRBJ1-2	TRBD1	-	TGTGCCAGCGGCGACAGGGAACACGGCTACACCTTC	CASGDREHGYTF
TRBV7-2	TRBJ2-3	-	-	TGTGCCAGCAGCTTAGGCCTGTTCGAGCCAGATACGCAGTATTTT	CASSLGLFEPDTQYF
TRBV7-9	TRBJ2-1	TRBD2	few	TGTGCCTGCCGCCCCGGGACTAGCGGGGGGGCATCCTACAATGAGCAGTTCTTC	CACRPGTSGGASYNEQFF
TRBV5-5	TRBJ1-3	-	-	TGTGCCAGCAGCCTCGGACGGAGTTCCAGCTCTGGAAACACCATATATTTT	CASSLGRSSSSGNTIYF
TRBV4-3	TRBJ1-4	-	-	TGCGCCAGCAGCCACCTCCTTACGGGGGGAAGGGCAAAACTGTTTTTT	CASSHLLTGGRAKLFF
TRBV11-2	TRBJ2-1	TRBD2	once	TGTGCCAGCAGCTCACCCACTAGCGGGGCCTCCTACAATGAGCAGTTCTTC	CASSSPTSGASYNEQFF
TRBV19	TRBJ2-7	TRBD1	-	TGTGCCAGTAGTACTTTCGCCGGGACAGGGGGCGAGGAGCAGTACTTC	CASSTFAGTGGEEQYF
TRBV6-1	TRBJ2-5	-	-	TGTGCCAGCCTGGTAGGGACACAAGAGACCCAGTACTTC	CASLVGTQETQYF
TRBV11-1	TRBJ2-1	-	large	TGTGCCAGCAGCCCTGGGGCCCACAATGAGCAGTTCTTC	CASSPGAHNEQFF
TRBV5-4	TRBJ2-2	-	few	TGTGCCAGCAGCTTGGACCGAACCGGGGAGCTGTTTTTT	CASSLDRTGELFF
TRBV7-9	TRBJ2-2	-	-	TGTGCCAGCAGCCCTTGGGGCAGGGCGGACACCGGGGAGCTGTTTTTT	CASSPWGRADTGELFF
TRBV6-5	TRBJ2-3	TRBD2	-	TGTGCCAGCAGATACAGCGGGGGGACGAGAACAGATACGCAGTATTTT	CASRYSGGTRTDTQYF
TRBV19	TRBJ1-2	TRBD1	few	TGTGCCAGTAGTATATGGGACAGCCGGATCTATGGAGGCTACACCTTC	CASSIWDSRIYGGYTF
TRBV12-3/TRBV12-4	TRBJ1-1	TRBD1	-	TGTGCCACCAGTGGGGCCGGACAGGGGGACACTGAAGCTTTCTTT	CATSGAGQGDTEAFF
TRBV6-5	TRBJ2-5	TRBD1	-	TGTGCCAGCAGGGACAGGGTTGAAAGAGAGACCCAGTACTTC	CASRDRVERETQYF
TRBV12-3/TRBV12-4	TRBJ2-3	-	-	TGTGCCAGCAGTCCCAGGGGAGGAAGCACAGATACGCAGTATTTT	CASSPRGGSTDTQYF
TRBV18	TRBJ1-5	TRBD1	-	TGTGCCAGCTCACTAACAGGGGGTTTGAGCAATCAGCCCCAGCATTTT	CASSLTGGLSNQPQHF
TRBV10-3	TRBJ2-7	TRBD1	-	TGTGCCATCAGTGAGACTCCGGGACAGGGGCCCTCCTACGAGCAGTACTTC	CAISETPGQGPSYEQYF
TRBV5-1	TRBJ2-3	TRBD2	-	TGCGCCAGCAGCTCTAGAGCGGGGGTGGGCACAGATACGCAGTATTTT	CASSSRAGVGTDTQYF
TRBV19	TRBJ2-7	TRBD1	few	TGTGCCAGTAGGCGACAGGGGGCCTACGAGCAGTACTTC	CASRRQGAYEQYF
TRBV6-2/TRBV6-3	TRBJ2-4	-	few	TGTGCCAGCAGTCCACCCCGCAGGGGGGACATTCAGTACTTC	CASSPPRRGDIQYF
TRBV6-5	TRBJ1-6	-	-	TGTGCCAGCAGTTCGGACACCTACTATAATTCACCCCTCCACTTT	CASSSDTYYNSPLHF
TRBV19	TRBJ1-5	TRBD1	medium-sized	TGTGCCAGTGCTAAGGGGGCGCAGAGCAATCAGCCCCAGCATTTT	CASAKGAQSNQPQHF
TRBV6-2/TRBV6-3	TRBJ1-5	TRBD1	-	TGTGCCAGCAGTTACTCGGGCAGGGGGCGCCTTCAGCCCCAGCATTTT	CASSYSGRGRLQPQHF